One sample yielded the 23 T cell receptor beta chains listed below, sequenced in a study of OX40 agonist ivuxolimab in advanced cancers. Method: immunoSEQ multiplex PCR; TCRdb's copy keeps in-frame clones and lacks some. The repertoire holds about 75,000 clones, around 84% seen once, with roughly a sixth in the top ten. The specimen comprised CD4+ or CD8+ T cells sorted from blood, sampled in a trial of the OX40 agonist ivuxolimab. The receptor set was obtained from an adult with an advanced solid tumor such as melanoma, head and neck, liver or kidney cancer.

The rearrangement uses TRBV7-6 and TRBJ2-1, with D perhaps TRBD2 (5 bases). Trimming cost V 2 bases and J 0 bases, with 14 bases left between them. The germline gives CDR1 SGHVS, CDR2 FNYEAQ. This CDR3 is built from 17 residues. The CDR3 loop reads CASSLRTGLSSYNEQFF. Here the CDR3 DNA reads TGTGCCAGCAGCTTAAGGACGGGGTTAAGCTCCTACAATGAGCAGTTCTTC. The variable domain in full, completed from reference TRBV7-6 and TRBJ2-1, reads GAGVSQSPRYKVTKRGQDVALRCDPISGHVSLYWYRQALGQGPEFLTYFNYEAQQDKSGLPNDRFSAERPEGSISTLTIQRTEQRDSAMYRCASSLRTGLSSYNEQFFGPGTRLTVL.

In regard to this clone: The junction departs from germline at one end; a sequencing error may be responsible. The rearrangement joins TRBV6-5 to TRBJ1-4; TRBD1 matches 10 bases. Germline CDR1 and CDR2: MNHEY and SVGAGI. The CDR3 is made up of 14 amino acids. CDR3: CAISEGQGNEKLFF. The DNA for the CDR3 is TGTGCCATCAGTGAGGGACAGGGGAATGAAAAACTGTTTTTT.

The gene calls are TRBV4-1 and TRBJ2-3; possibly TRBD2 for D (6 bases). This CDR3 has 14 amino acids. Between the trimmed V and J ends, which lost 4 bases and 6 bases, there was a span of 14 bases. Germline lookup yields CDR1 MGHRA and CDR2 YSYEKL. DNA for the CDR3: TGCGCCAGCAGCCCTGAAGCGGGCCGGGATACGCAGTATTTT. Protein: CASSPEAGRDTQYF.

The chain links TRBV18 to TRBJ2-1; 8 bases match TRBD2. Trimming at V came to 2 bases and at J to 3 bases, leaving 9 bases not matched to a gene. Germline values: CDR1 KGHSH, CDR2 LQKENI. The CDR3 consists of 17 residues. CDR3 protein: CASSPTASGTSYNEQFF. As DNA, the CDR3 is TGTGCCAGCTCACCAACTGCATCCGGGACTAGCTACAATGAGCAGTTCTTC.

The chain carries TRBV28 and TRBJ2-5; 13 positions agree with TRBD2. From germline, CDR1 is MDHEN and CDR2 SYDVKM. With 2 bases clipped from V and 4 bases from J, the junction kept 7 bases outside the gene matches. This CDR3 has 17 amino acids. CDR3 sequence reads: CASSLGLAGAGTETQYF. The CDR3, as DNA: TGTGCCAGCAGTTTAGGACTAGCGGGAGCTGGGACAGAGACCCAGTACTTC.

This chain uses TRBV29-1 with TRBJ2-7, with 12 bases lining up with TRBD1. Germline V CDR1 and CDR2: SQVTM, ANQGSEA. Trimming cost V 5 bases and J 3 bases; bases outside gene matches: 2. The CDR3 is 13 residues long. The CDR3 DNA is TGCAGCGTTTGGGACAGGGGGCACTACGAGCAGTACTTC. Protein: CSVWDRGHYEQYF.

V and J are TRBV5-1 and TRBJ2-2; perhaps TRBD2 as D (6 bases). Trimming removed 5 bases at V and 5 bases at J, with 13 bases between. Germline CDR1 SGHRS, CDR2 YFSETQ. The CDR3 covers 14 residues. In DNA form, the CDR3 reads TGCGCCAGCAGTCCGGTCGGAGGGACCGGGGAGCTGTTTTTT. The encoded protein is CASSPVGGTGELFF.

V is TRBV7-9 and J is TRBJ2-3, with TRBD1 as a possible D gene (5 bases). Germline CDR1 SEHNR, CDR2 FQNEAQ (reference sequence). The ends were cut back, 3 bases at V and 1 base at J, with 8 bases in the middle. CDR3 length: 14 amino acids. CDR3 in amino acids: CASSLGQGTDTQYF. Written as DNA, the CDR3 is TGTGCCAGCAGCTTGGGGCAGGGCACAGATACGCAGTATTTT.

This clone was observed a handful of times. This chain connects TRBV11-2 to TRBJ2-1; D may be TRBD2 (6 bases). CDR1 is SGHAT, CDR2 FQNNGV, per germline. V gave up 2 bases and J gave up 5 bases, with 13 bases separating them. The CDR3 length is 15 residues. Here the CDR3 DNA reads TGTGCCAGCAGCTTACGCGGGGCGGGAAACAATGAGCAGTTCTTC. This translates into CASSLRGAGNNEQFF.

V and J are TRBV6-1 and TRBJ2-1; D unresolved. From germline, CDR1 is MNHNS and CDR2 SASEGT. Trimming took 2 bases from V and 8 from J, leaving 13 bases between them. This CDR3 has 14 amino acids. CDR3 sequence reads: CASSETLTNDEQFF. The CDR3, as DNA: TGTGCCAGCAGTGAAACACTCACTAACGATGAGCAGTTCTTC.

The chain is built from TRBV5-6 and TRBJ2-5; D may be TRBD2 (7 bases). The DNA end favors TRBJ2-7, so the J call may be wrong. From germline, CDR1 is SGHDT and CDR2 YYEEEE. This CDR3 has 14 residues. The CDR3 DNA is TGTGCCAGCAGCCGGGGGCCTAGCGGCTACGAGCAGTACTTC. Its protein is CASSRGPSGYEQYF.

The V and J genes are TRBV28 and TRBJ2-3; D could derive from TRBD1 or TRBD2 (5 bases each). CDR3 length: 15 amino acids. Germline-derived CDR1 and CDR2 are MDHEN and SYDVKM. Trimming pared 1 base from V and 4 bases from J, leaving 12 bases between. The CDR3 coding sequence is TGTGCCAGCAGTTTATCCGGGACGTTAGCAGATACGCAGTATTTT. It codes for CASSLSGTLADTQYF.

The chain couples TRBV5-1 to TRBJ2-7; D possibly matches TRBD1 or TRBD2 (5 bases each). From germline, CDR1 is SGHRS and CDR2 YFSETQ. The CDR3 totals 12 residues. Trimming left V 5 bases short and J 2 bases short, with 8 bases between. The CDR3 coding sequence is TGCGCCAGCAGGGGACCGACCTACGAGCAGTACTTC. It is translated as CASRGPTYEQYF.

This chain links TRBV2 with TRBJ2-1; no firm D call. This CDR3 comprises 13 residues. Germline values: CDR1 SNHLY, CDR2 FYNNEI. The V gene lost 7 bases and the J gene lost 2 bases, with 9 bases spanning the gap. CDR3 DNA: TGTGCCAGCATTTTGAGTACCTACAATGAGCAGTTCTTC. Translated: CASILSTYNEQFF.

Turning to this clone: Compared with germline, one end of the junction differs, possibly owing to a read error. The V call is TRBV7-7, the J call TRBJ2-3, with D possibly matching TRBD2 (6 bases). Germline V lookup: CDR1 SSHAT, CDR2 FNYEAQ (reference sequence). The CDR3 length is 14 residues. CDR3 residues: CASSPGTSTDTQYF. The CDR3, as DNA: TGTGCTAGCAGCCCGGGGACTAGCACAGATACGCAGTATTTT.

This clone was counted only a few times. The V gene is TRBV28, the J gene TRBJ1-4, with 8 bases identical to TRBD1. Germline CDR1 reads MDHEN; CDR2 reads SYDVKM. The CDR3 is 15 residues long. Losses at the gene ends were 5 bases for V and 8 bases for J; bases not matched to a gene: 10. The CDR3 DNA reads as TGTGCCAGCAGTACACCAGGGGGCCCGGGGGAAAAACTGTTTTTT. Translating it yields CASSTPGGPGEKLFF.

This clone was observed a single time. The J gene is TRBJ1-1, the V gene TRBV6-5; no definite D call. V was clipped by 2 bases and J by 3 bases, with 10 bases between them. This CDR3 is 14 amino acids long. The V gene's germline CDR1 is MNHEY and CDR2 SVGAGI. The CDR3 sequence: CASSYELRDTEAFF. The CDR3 coding sequence is TGTGCCAGCAGTTACGAGTTGAGGGACACTGAAGCTTTCTTT.

This clone occurred a few times. This chain links TRBV2 with TRBJ2-7, with 8 bases that match TRBD2. The CDR3 consists of 15 residues. The trim removed 8 bases at V and 3 bases at J, leaving 12 bases unmatched. The germline CDR1 and CDR2 sequences are SNHLY and FYNNEI. The CDR3 sequence: CASREGVVSGYEQYF. The CDR3 region has the DNA TGTGCCAGCCGGGAGGGGGTCGTTTCCGGCTACGAGCAGTACTTC.

The chain uses TRBV7-9 and TRBJ2-5; D gene uncertain. V lost 1 base and J 2 bases, leaving 8 bases between the germline ends. Germline CDR1 is SEHNR and CDR2 is FQNEAQ (reference sequence). This CDR3 comprises 14 residues. For the CDR3, the DNA is TGTGCCAGCAGCTTAGACTTGAGTCAAGAGACCCAGTACTTC. Its protein is CASSLDLSQETQYF.

The J gene is TRBJ2-5, the V gene TRBV18, with D perhaps matching TRBD2 (6 bases). The CDR3 runs 15 residues. CDR1 is KGHSH and CDR2 is LQKENI in the germline V gene. Trimming took off 3 bases at V and 1 base at J, with 12 bases between the two ends. As DNA, the CDR3 is TGTGCCAGCTCACCCCGTAGGGACTCCCAAGAGACCCAGTACTTC. Amino acids: CASSPRRDSQETQYF.

This clone was counted between two and nine times. The chain employs TRBV5-6 and TRBJ1-6; D call uncertain. CDR3 length: 16 residues. Per germline, CDR1 SGHDT and CDR2 YYEEEE. Trimming stripped 3 bases from V and 8 bases from J, with 18 bases between. This chain's CDR3 is CASSSRQVGYDSPLHF. The CDR3 DNA reads TGTGCCAGCAGCTCCCGCCAAGTAGGGTATGATTCACCCCTCCACTTT.

The genes are TRBV7-6 and TRBJ1-4, with 8 bases lining up with TRBD1. Germline CDR1 SGHVS, CDR2 FNYEAQ. Trimming took 5 bases from V and 5 from J; bases not matched to a gene: 7. This CDR3 region has 15 residues. CDR3 nucleotide sequence: TGTGCCAGCAGCCCCCGGACAGGGTGGAATGAAAAACTGTTTTTT. It specifies CASSPRTGWNEKLFF.

The chain links TRBV18 to TRBJ2-5; D possibly corresponds to TRBD2 (5 bases). The J call is uncertain, as TRBJ2-7 better fits the DNA end. CDR3 size: 13 residues. From germline, CDR1 is KGHSH and CDR2 LQKENI. The CDR3 region is CASSPLADYEQYF. CDR3 DNA sequence: TGTGCCAGCTCACCTCTAGCAGACTACGAGCAGTACTTC.